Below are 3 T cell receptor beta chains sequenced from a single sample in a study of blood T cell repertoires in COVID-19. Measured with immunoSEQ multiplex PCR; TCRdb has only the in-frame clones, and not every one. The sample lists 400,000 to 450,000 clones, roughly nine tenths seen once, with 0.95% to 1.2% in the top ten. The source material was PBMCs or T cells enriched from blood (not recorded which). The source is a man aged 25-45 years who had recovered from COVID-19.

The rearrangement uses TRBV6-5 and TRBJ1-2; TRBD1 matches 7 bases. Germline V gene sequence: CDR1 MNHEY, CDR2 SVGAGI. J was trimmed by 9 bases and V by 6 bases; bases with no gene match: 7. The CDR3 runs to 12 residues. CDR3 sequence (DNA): TGTGCCAGCAGCCAGGACAGGTCTCGCTACACCTTC. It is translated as CASSQDRSRYTF.

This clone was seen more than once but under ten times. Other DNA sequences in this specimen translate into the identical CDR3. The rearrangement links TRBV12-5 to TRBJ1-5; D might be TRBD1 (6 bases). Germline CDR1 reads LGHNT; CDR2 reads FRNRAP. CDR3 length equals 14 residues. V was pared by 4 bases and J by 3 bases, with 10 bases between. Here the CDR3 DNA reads TGTGCTAGTGGTTCGAGGGGGAACAATCAGCCCCAGCATTTT. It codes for CASGSRGNNQPQHF.

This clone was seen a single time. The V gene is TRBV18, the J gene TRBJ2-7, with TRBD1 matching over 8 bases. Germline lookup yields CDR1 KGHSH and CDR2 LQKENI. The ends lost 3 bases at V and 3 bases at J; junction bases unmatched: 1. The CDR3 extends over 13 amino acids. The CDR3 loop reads CASSPTGVYEQYF. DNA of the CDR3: TGTGCCAGCTCACCGACAGGGGTCTACGAGCAGTACTTC.